The source of this T cell receptor beta chain is a study of shared clonotypes between healthy human individuals (dated by TCRdb to 2020 to 2021). Broadly, across the study: A couple of women and three men aged 18 to 49 years were included in the cohort. Libraries were prepared and TCR repertoires were sequenced by different laboratories using diverse techniques, in order to increase sequencing depth and limit assay-specific biases. Between about 0.85 and 10 billion PBMCs per donor were obtained by leukapheresis. To estimate repertoire size and how much clonotypes are shared between individuals, the study performed deep sequencing of blood TCR repertoires from roughly five healthy adults.

As regards this clone: Its antigen remains undetermined. No base-level quality is on record; no much larger clone is a single base apart.

Results the study describes overall, beyond this receptor: Only blood was sampled, and tissue TCR repertoires likely differ from those in blood. The small number of donors limited the genetic and exposure-history diversity represented. Pairwise subsampling led to the expectation that sequencing depth would affect the degree of clonotype sharing among donors.

Measured from the cysteine to the phenylalanine, the CDR3 is 17 residues long. Only CDR3 DNA is held: 51 bases, read in frame from base 1. Donors were healthy HIV-negative adults with no recently reported acute infections or vaccinations. Only Caucasian adults living in Nashville, Tennessee, USA were represented among the donors. For unsorted samples, 90 million or so PBMCs were counted and genomic DNA was extracted with the QIAamp DNA Blood Mini kit. Blood was collected by leukapheresis, and PBMCs were isolated by Ficoll-Histopaque density gradient centrifugation and then cryopreserved in liquid nitrogen vapor phase. Using the deep immunoSEQ assay, TCR CDR3 regions were amplified from genomic DNA by multiplex PCR. For each cell subset, the extracted genomic DNA was distributed evenly across all wells of several immunoSEQ 96-well plates, and each plate served as one replicate. For unsorted PBMC, each replicate PCR was loaded with 300 to 350 ng genomic DNA, equivalent to tens of thousands of T cell genomes. Ten immunoSEQ deep assay plates were used to sequence the unsorted PBMC genomic DNA. Purified libraries were measured with a Qubit 3.0 fluorometer, size-checked on a Bioanalyzer 2100, and measured again with the KAPA Library Quantification kit. A separate single-read 150-cycle Illumina NextSeq 550 flow cell was used to sequence each immunoSEQ 96-well plate. The original methods were these. Because the immunoSEQ output included only junctional sequences and no quality scores, the filtering could not be the same as the filtering used for full-length reads. To assign V/J genes and CDR3, sequences were annotated using PyIR, a Python wrapper for IgBLAST v1.9, with IMGT germline references. Reads with weak V/J assignments (E-value above 1e-6), missing CDR3, stop codons, out-of-frame junctions, or ambiguous translated residues were removed. V3J clonotypes were defined as sequences sharing an identical inferred V gene, J gene, and CDR3 amino acid sequence. The percentage overlap between two repertoires was calculated by dividing the number of shared unique clonotypes by the size of the smaller repertoire. Richness of each repertoire was evaluated using RTK rarefaction, the Chao1 estimator, and Recon v2.1 estimates of unobserved clonotypes. The immuneACCESS repertoire file appears here via TCRdb, limited to in-frame rearrangements. These files lack a portion of the clones; in checked studies, under half of the deficit traces to unresolved V genes, and the cause of the others is not known. V and J calls and clone size are those listed in that table; D and trimming were worked out from the DNA. This sample gives roughly 510,000 clones in total; 60% to 80% of them show up just once. Clones ranked in the top ten supply 9.5% to 15% of the sample.

The sample taken for sequencing was PBMCs. The receptor was isolated from a middle-aged woman in good health. Some clones in this sample may be carry-over from other donors' samples. The chain joins TRBV21-1 to TRBJ1-3. TRBV21-1 corresponds to a pseudogene. The sequenced DNA: TGTGCCAGCACGGGAGGGGCGACAGGGGCCCGTGGAAACACCATATATTTT. This gives the protein CASTGGATGARGNTIYF.